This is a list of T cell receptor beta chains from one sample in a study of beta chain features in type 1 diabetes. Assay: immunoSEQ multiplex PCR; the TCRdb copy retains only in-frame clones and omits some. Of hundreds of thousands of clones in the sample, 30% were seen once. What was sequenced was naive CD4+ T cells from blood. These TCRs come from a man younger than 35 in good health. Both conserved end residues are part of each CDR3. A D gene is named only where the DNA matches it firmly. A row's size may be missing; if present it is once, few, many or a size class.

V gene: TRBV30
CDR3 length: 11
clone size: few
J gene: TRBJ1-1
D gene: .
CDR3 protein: CAWRRRTEAFF
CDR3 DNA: TGTGCCTGGAGACGCCGCACTGAAGCTTTCTTT

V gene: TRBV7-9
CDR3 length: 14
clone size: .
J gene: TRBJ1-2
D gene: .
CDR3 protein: CASRDGRRFYGYTF
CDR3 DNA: TGTGCCAGCAGGGACGGCAGGCGATTCTATGGCTACACCTTC

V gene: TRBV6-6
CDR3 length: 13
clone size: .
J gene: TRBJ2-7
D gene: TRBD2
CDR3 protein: CASSLGLAFAQYF
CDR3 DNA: TGTGCCAGCAGTTTGGGACTAGCCTTTGCGCAGTACTTC

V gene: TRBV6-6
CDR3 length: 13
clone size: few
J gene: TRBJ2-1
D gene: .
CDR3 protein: CASSSTGSNEQFF
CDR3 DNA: TGTGCCAGCAGTAGCACCGGGAGTAATGAGCAGTTCTTC

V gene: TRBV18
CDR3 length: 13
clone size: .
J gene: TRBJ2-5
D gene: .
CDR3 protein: CASSPSREETQYF
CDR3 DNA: TGTGCCAGCTCACCCTCACGGGAAGAGACCCAGTACTTC

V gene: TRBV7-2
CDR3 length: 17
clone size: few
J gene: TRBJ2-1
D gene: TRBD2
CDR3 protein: CASSSYPVSSGRAQQFF
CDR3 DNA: TGTGCCAGCAGCTCCTACCCGGTCTCTAGCGGGAGGGCCCAGCAGTTCTTC

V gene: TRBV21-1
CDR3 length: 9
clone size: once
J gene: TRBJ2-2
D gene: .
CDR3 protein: CASSSRPFF
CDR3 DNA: TGTGCCAGCAGCTCCCGGCCGTTTTTT

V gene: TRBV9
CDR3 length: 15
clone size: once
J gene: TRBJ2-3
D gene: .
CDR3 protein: CASSVGTQRTDTQYF
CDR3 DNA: TGTGCCAGCAGCGTAGGGACCCAGCGCACAGATACGCAGTATTTT

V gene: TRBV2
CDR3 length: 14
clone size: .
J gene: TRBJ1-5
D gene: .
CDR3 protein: CASSPAERNQPQHF
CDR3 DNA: TGTGCCAGCTCCCCGGCAGAAAGGAATCAGCCCCAGCATTTT

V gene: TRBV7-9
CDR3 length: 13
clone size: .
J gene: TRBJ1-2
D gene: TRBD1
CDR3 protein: CASSRRDSYGYTF
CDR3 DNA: TGTGCCAGCAGCCGTCGGGACAGTTATGGCTACACCTTC

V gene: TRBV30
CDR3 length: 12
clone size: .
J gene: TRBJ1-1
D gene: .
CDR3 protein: CAWSDRGTEAFF
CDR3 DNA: TGTGCCTGGAGTGATCGGGGAACTGAAGCTTTCTTT

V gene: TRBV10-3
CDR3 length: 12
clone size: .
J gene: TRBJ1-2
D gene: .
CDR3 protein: CAIRGANYGYTF
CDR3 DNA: TGTGCCATCAGAGGGGCCAACTATGGCTACACCTTC

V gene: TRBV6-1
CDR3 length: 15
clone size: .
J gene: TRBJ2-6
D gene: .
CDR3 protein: CASREASSGANVLTF
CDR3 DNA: TGTGCCAGCAGGGAAGCGAGCTCTGGGGCCAACGTCCTGACTTTC

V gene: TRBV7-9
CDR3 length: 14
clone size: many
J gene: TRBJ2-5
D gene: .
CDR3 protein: CASSSTDRGETQYF
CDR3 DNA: TGTGCCAGCAGCTCCACGGATCGGGGGGAGACCCAGTACTTC

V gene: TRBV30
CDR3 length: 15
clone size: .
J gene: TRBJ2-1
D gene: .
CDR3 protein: CAWSVRTRLRNEQFF
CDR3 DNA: TGTGCCTGGAGTGTACGGACTCGGCTTCGGAATGAGCAGTTCTTC

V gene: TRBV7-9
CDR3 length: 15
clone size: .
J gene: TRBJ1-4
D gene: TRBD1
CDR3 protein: CASSLGLGQNEKLFF
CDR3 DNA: TGTGCCAGCAGCTTAGGGCTGGGACAGAATGAAAAACTGTTTTTT

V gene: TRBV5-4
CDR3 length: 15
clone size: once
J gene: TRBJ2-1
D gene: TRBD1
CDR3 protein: CASSLGGDRGDEQFF
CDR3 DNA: TGTGCCAGCAGCTTGGGAGGGGACAGGGGCGATGAGCAGTTCTTC

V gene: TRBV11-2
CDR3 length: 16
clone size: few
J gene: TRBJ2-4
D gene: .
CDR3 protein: CASSLDGAGAKNIQYF
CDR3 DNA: TGTGCCAGCAGCTTAGATGGGGCCGGGGCCAAAAACATTCAGTACTTC

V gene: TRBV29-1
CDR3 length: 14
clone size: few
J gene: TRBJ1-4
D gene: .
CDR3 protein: CSVEQTATNEKLFF
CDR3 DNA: TGCAGCGTTGAGCAGACCGCAACTAATGAAAAACTGTTTTTT

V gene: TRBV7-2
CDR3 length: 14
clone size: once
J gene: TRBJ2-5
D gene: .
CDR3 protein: CASSSRALAETQYF
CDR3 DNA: TGTGCCAGCAGCTCCCGGGCCTTAGCGGAGACCCAGTACTTC

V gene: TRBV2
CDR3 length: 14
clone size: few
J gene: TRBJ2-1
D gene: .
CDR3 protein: CASRRRESWNEQFF
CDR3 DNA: TGTGCCAGCAGAAGGAGGGAGTCATGGAATGAGCAGTTCTTC